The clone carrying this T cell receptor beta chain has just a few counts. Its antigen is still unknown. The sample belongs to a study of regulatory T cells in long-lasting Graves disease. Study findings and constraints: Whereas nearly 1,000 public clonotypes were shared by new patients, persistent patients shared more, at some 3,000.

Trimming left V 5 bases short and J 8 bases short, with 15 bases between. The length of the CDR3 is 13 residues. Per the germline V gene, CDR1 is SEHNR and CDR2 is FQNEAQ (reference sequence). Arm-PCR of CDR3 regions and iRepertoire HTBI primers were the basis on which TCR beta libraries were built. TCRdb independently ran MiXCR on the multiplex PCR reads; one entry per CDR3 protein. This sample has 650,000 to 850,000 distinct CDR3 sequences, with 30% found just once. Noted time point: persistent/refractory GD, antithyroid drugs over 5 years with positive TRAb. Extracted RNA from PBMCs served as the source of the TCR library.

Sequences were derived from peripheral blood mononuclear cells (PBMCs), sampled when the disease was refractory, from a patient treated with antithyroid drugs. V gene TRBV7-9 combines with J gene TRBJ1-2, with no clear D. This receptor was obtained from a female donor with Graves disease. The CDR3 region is CASSPPGVGGYTF. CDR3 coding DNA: TGTGCCAGCAGCCCTCCTGGTGTGGGCGGCTACACCTTC.